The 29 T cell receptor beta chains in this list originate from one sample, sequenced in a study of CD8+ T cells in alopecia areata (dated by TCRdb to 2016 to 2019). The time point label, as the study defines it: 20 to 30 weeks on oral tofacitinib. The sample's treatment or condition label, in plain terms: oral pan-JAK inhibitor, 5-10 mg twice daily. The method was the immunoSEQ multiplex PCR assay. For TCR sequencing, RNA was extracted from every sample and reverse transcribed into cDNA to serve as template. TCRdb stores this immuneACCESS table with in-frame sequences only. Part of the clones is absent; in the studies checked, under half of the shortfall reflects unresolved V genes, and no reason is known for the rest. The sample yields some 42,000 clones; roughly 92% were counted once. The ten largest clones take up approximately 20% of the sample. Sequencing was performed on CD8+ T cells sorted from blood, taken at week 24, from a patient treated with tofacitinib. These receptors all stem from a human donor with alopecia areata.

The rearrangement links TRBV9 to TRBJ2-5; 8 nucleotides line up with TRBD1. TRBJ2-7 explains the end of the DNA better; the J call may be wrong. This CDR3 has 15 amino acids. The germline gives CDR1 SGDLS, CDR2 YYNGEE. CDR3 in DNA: TGTGCCAGCAGCAGCCCGGGACAGGAACTCTACGAGCAGTACTTC. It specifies CASSSPGQELYEQYF.

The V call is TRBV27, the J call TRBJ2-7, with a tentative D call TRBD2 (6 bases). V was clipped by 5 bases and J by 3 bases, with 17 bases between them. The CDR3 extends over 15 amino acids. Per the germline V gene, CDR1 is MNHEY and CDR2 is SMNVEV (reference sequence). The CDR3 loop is CASSPQGGKNYEQYF. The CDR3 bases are TGTGCCAGCAGTCCCCAGGGAGGAAAAAACTACGAGCAGTACTTC.

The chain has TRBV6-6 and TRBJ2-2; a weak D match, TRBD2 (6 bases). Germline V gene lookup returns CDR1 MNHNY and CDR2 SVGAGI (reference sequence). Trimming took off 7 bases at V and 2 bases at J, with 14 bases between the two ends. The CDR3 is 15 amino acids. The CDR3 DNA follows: TGTGCCAGCAATCCGATCGGGAGTAACACCGGGGAGCTGTTTTTT. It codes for CASNPIGSNTGELFF.

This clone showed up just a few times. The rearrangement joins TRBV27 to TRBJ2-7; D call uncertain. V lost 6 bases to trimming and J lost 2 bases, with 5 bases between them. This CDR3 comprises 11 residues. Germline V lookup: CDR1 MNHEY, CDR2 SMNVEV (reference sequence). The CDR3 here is CASRGTYEQYF. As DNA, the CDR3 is TGTGCCAGCAGAGGGACCTACGAGCAGTACTTC.

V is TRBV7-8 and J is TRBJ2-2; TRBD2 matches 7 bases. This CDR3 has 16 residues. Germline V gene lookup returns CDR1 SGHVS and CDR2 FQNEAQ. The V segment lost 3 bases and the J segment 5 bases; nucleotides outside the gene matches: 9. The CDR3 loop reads CASSFGLGAGTGELFF. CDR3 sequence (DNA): TGTGCCAGCAGCTTCGGACTAGGGGCGGGGACCGGGGAGCTGTTTTTT.

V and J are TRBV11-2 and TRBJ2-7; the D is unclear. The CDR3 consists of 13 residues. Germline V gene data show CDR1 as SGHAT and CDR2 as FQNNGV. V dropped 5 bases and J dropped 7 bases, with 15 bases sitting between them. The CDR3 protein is CASSHPPDTEQYF. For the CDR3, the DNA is TGTGCCAGCAGCCACCCTCCCGACACAGAGCAGTACTTC.

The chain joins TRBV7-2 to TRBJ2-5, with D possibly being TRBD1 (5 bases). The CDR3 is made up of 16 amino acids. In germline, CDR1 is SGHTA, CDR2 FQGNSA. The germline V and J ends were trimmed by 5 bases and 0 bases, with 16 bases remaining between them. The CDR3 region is CASSREHDSYQETQYF. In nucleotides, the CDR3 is TGTGCCAGCAGCCGTGAACATGACAGTTACCAAGAGACCCAGTACTTC.

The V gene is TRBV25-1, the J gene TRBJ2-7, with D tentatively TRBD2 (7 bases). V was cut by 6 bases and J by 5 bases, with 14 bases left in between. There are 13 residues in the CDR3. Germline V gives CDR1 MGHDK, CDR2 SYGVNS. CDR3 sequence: CASSMGGADEQYF. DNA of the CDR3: TGTGCCAGCAGCATGGGGGGGGCCGACGAGCAGTACTTC.

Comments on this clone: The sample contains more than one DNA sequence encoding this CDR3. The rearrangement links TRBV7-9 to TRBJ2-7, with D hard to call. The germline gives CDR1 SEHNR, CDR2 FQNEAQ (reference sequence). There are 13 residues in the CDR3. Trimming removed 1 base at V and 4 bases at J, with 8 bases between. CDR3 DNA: TGTGCCAGCAGCTTAGGATCGCGTTACGAGCAGTACTTC. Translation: CASSLGSRYEQYF.

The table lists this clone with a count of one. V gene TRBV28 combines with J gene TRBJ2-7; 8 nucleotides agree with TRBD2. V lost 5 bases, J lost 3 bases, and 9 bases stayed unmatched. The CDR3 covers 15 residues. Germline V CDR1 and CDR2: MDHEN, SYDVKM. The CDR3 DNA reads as TGTGCCAGCAGTCCAGGACTAGCAGGGAACTACGAGCAGTACTTC. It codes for CASSPGLAGNYEQYF. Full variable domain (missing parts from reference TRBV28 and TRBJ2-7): DVKVTQSSRYLVKRTGEKVFLECVQDMDHENMFWYRQDPGLGLRLIYFSYDVKMKEKGDIPEGYSVSREKKERFSLILESASTNQTSMYLCASSPGLAGNYEQYFGPGTRLTVT.

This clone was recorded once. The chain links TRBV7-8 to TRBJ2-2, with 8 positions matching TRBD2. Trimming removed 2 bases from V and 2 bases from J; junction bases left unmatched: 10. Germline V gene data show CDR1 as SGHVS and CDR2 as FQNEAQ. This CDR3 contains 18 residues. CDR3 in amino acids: CASSLIPSGGYNTGELFF. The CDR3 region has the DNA TGTGCCAGCAGCTTAATTCCCAGCGGGGGCTATAACACCGGGGAGCTGTTTTTT.

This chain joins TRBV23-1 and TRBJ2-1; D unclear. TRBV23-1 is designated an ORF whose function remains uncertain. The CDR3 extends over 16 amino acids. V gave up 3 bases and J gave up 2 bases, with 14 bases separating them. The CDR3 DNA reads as TGCGCCAGCAGTCAGCCTAGAACGAGCCCCTACAATGAGCAGTTCTTC. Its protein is CASSQPRTSPYNEQFF.

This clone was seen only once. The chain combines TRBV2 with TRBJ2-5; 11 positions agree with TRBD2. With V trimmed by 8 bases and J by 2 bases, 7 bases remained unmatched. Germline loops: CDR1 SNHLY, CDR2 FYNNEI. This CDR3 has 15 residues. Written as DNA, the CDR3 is TGTGCCAGCTTCCTAGCGGGGGGATTGCAAGAGACCCAGTACTTC. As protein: CASFLAGGLQETQYF.

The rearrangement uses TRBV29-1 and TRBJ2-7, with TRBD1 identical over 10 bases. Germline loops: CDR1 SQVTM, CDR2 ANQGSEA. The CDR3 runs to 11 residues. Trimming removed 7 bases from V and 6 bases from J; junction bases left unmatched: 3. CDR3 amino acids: CSGGDRGEQYF. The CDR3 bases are TGCAGCGGGGGGGACAGGGGCGAGCAGTACTTC.

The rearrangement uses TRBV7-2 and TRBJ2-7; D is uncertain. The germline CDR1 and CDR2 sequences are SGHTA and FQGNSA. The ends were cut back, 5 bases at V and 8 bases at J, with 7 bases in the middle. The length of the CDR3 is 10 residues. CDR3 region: CASSASQQYF. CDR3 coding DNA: TGTGCCAGCAGCGCCAGCCAGCAGTACTTC.

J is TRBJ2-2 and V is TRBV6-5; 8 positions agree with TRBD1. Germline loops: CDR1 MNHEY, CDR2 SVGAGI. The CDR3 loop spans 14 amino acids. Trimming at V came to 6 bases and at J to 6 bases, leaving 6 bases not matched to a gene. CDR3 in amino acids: CASSPTGAAGELFF. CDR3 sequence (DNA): TGTGCCAGCAGCCCGACAGGGGCAGCCGGGGAGCTGTTTTTT.

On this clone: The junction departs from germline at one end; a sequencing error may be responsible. CDR3 nucleotide sequence: TGTGCCAGCAGTTTATCAGGGCACACTGAAACTTTCTTT. Translating it yields CASSLSGHTETFF. The rearrangement joins TRBV27 to TRBJ1-1; D unresolved. From germline, CDR1 is MNHEY and CDR2 SMNVEV (reference sequence). This CDR3 has 13 residues.

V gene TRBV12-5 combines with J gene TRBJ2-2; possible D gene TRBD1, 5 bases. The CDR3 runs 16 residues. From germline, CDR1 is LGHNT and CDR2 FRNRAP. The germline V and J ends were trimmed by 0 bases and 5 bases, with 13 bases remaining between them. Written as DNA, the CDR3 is TGTGCTAGTGGTTTGGTAACCAGGGTAGAAACCGGGGAGCTGTTTTTT. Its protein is CASGLVTRVETGELFF.

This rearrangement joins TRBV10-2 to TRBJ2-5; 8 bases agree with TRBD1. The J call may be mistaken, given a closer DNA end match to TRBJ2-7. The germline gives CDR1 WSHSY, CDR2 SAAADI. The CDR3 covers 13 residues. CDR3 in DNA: TGCGCCAGCAGTTGGGACAGGAATTACGAGCAGTACTTC. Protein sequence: CASSWDRNYEQYF.

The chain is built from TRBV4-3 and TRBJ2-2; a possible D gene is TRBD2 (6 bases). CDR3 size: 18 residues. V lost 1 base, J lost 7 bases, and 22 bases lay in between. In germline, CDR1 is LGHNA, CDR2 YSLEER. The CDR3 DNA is TGCGCCAGCAGCCAAGTTCTGTGGGGGGAGTCCGTAGGCGGGGAGCTGTTTTTT. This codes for CASSQVLWGESVGGELFF.

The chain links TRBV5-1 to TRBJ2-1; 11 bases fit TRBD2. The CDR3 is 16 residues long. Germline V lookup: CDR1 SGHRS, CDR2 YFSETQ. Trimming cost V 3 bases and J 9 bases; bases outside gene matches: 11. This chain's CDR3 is CASSSNSLAGGSEQFF. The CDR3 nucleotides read TGCGCCAGCAGCTCGAACTCCCTAGCGGGGGGAAGTGAGCAGTTCTTC. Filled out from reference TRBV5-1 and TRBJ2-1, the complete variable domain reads KAGVTQTPRYLIKTRGQQVTLSCSPISGHRSVSWYQQTPGQGLQFLFEYFSETQRNKGNFPGRFSGRQFSNSRSEMNVSTLELGDSALYLCASSSNSLAGGSEQFFGPGTRLTVL.

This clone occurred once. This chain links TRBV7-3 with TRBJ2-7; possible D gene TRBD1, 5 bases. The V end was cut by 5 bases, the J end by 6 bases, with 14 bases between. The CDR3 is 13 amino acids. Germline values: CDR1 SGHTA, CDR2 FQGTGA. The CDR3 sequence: CASSPDSFSEQYF. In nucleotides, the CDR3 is TGTGCCAGCAGCCCAGACAGTTTCTCCGAGCAGTACTTC.

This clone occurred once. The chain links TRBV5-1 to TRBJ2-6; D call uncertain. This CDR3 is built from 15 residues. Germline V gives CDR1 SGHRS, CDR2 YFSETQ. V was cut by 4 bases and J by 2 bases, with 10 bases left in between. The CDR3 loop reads CASSPFSTGANVLTF. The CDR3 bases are TGCGCCAGCAGCCCCTTTTCCACTGGGGCCAACGTCCTGACTTTC.

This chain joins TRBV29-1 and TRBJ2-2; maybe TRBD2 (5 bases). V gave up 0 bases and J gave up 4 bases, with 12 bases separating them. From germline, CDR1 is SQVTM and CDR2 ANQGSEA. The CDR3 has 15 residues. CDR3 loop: CSVEDAQRSTGELFF. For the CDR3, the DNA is TGCAGCGTTGAAGATGCCCAGCGGAGCACCGGGGAGCTGTTTTTT.

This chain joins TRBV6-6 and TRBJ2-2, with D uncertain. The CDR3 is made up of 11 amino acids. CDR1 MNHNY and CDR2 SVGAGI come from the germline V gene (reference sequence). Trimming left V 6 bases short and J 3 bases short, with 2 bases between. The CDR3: CASSDTGELFF. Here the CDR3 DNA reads TGTGCCAGCAGCGACACCGGGGAGCTGTTTTTT.

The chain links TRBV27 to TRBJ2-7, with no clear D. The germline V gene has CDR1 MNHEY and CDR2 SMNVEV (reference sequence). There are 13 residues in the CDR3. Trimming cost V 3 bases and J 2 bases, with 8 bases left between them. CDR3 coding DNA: TGTGCCAGCAGTTTTCTCGAGGCCTACGAGCAGTACTTC. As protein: CASSFLEAYEQYF.

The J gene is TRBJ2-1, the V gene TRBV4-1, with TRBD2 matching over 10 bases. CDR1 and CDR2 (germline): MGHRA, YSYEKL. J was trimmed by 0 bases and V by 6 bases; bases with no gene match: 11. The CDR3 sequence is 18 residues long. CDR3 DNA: TGCGCCAGCAGGAAAGCTAGCGGGGGCCAAAGCTCCTACAATGAGCAGTTCTTC. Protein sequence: CASRKASGGQSSYNEQFF.

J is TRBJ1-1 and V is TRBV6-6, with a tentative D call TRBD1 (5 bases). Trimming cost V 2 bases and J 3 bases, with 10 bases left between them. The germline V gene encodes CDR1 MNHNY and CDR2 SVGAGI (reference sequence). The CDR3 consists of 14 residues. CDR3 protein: CASSYTQDYTEAFF. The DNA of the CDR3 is TGTGCCAGCAGTTACACACAGGATTACACTGAAGCTTTCTTT.

The chain's CDR3 is CASSESEATGYTGELFF. The CDR3, as DNA: TGCGCCAGCAGTGAGTCAGAGGCGACGGGGTACACCGGGGAGCTGTTTTTT. The chain links TRBV10-2 to TRBJ2-2, with D possibly TRBD2 on 5 matching bases. The V gene lost 0 bases and the J gene lost 3 bases, with 14 bases spanning the gap. The CDR3 runs 17 residues. Germline values: CDR1 WSHSY, CDR2 SAAADI.